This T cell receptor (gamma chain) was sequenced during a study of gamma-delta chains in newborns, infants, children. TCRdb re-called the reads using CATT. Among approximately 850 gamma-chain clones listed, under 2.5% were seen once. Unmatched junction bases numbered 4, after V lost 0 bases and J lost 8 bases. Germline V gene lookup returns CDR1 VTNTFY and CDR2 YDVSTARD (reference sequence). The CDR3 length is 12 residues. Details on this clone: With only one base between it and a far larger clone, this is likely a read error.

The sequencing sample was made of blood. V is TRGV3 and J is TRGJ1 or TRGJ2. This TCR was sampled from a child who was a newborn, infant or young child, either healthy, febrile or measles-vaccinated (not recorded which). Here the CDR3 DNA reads TGTGCCACCTGGGACAGGCGCGATAAGAAACTCTTT. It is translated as CATWDRRDKKLF.